These 9 T cell receptor beta chains came from one sample sequenced in a study of shared clonotypes between healthy human individuals (dated by TCRdb to 2018 to 2020). The receptor library was made with the immunoSEQ multiplex PCR assay. This immuneACCESS table, as held by TCRdb, lists in-frame sequences with V and J called but not all clones. Of the missing ones, under half trace to an unresolved V gene in checked studies; the others have no known cause. The sample table lists about a million clones, approximately 72% of them with a count of one. Approximately 1.3% of the sample is held by the ten biggest clonotypes. The sample taken for sequencing was memory CD4+ T cells sorted from blood. The cell subset or site label of this sample denotes: CD45RA-negative fraction. These receptors came from a man between 18 and 29 years old in good health.

The chain couples TRBV6-5 to TRBJ1-4, with 9 nucleotides matching TRBD1. Germline V lookup: CDR1 MNHEY, CDR2 SVGAGI. The V gene end was trimmed by 6 bases and the J gene end by 1 base; junction bases not matched to a gene: 0. This CDR3 contains 14 residues. CDR3 in DNA: TGTGCCAGCAGGGGACAGGGAACTAATGAAAAACTGTTTTTT. Its protein is CASRGQGTNEKLFF.

This chain's CDR3 is CAISPTGQYNEQFF. The CDR3 bases are TGTGCCATCAGCCCTACTGGACAGTACAATGAGCAGTTCTTC. The chain combines TRBV10-3 with TRBJ2-1; maybe TRBD1 (6 bases). V dropped 6 bases and J dropped 4 bases, with 13 bases sitting between them. Germline loops: CDR1 ENHRY, CDR2 SYGVKD. CDR3 length: 14 residues.

The chain uses TRBV25-1 and TRBJ2-7, with a weak D call TRBD2 (6 bases). This CDR3 region has 15 residues. Trimming shortened V by 5 bases and J by 5 bases, and 19 bases separated the two germline ends. The germline gives CDR1 MGHDK, CDR2 SYGVNS. The CDR3 is CASSSHLSAGNEQYF. The CDR3 region has the DNA TGTGCCAGCAGTTCACATCTTTCCGCGGGGAACGAGCAGTACTTC.

A note on this clone: Germline and junction disagree at one end, which may indicate a read error. The chain uses TRBV30 and TRBJ1-2, with a weak D call TRBD1 (6 bases). The length of the CDR3 is 14 residues. Germline values: CDR1 GTSNPN, CDR2 SVGIG (reference sequence). The CDR3 region is CAWSVQGGTGLLPF. For the CDR3, the DNA is TGTGCCTGGAGTGTACAGGGTGGGACTGGGCTCCTACCCTTC.

The chain employs TRBV19 and TRBJ1-2; D remains unclear. Germline V gene lookup returns CDR1 LNHDA and CDR2 SQIVND (reference sequence). CDR3 length: 16 amino acids. V gave up 6 bases and J gave up 3 bases, with 20 bases separating them. CDR3 nucleotides: TGTGCCAGTAGGGGCCCCGGGCAACTCGAGGACTATGGCTACACCTTC. Translation gives CASRGPGQLEDYGYTF.

This chain links TRBV2 with TRBJ2-1; D call uncertain. There are 13 residues in the CDR3. V was trimmed by 3 bases and J by 6 bases, leaving 9 bases between them. Looked up from germline, CDR1 is SNHLY and CDR2 is FYNNEI. The CDR3 is CASSDELSNEQFF. The DNA of the CDR3 is TGTGCCAGCAGTGACGAGCTTAGCAATGAGCAGTTCTTC.

The CDR3 DNA follows: TGTGCCAGCCGGATGGACAGGGGAAGTACCGGGGAGCTGTTTTTT. As protein: CASRMDRGSTGELFF. The V and J genes are TRBV11-3 and TRBJ2-2; TRBD1 agrees at 9 bases. The CDR3 is 15 residues long. Germline CDR1 SGHNT, CDR2 YENEEA. V was pared by 8 bases and J by 5 bases, with 9 bases of the junction left unmatched.

This chain connects TRBV7-2 to TRBJ1-4; D unresolved. Trimming took 4 bases from V and 7 from J, leaving 7 bases between them. CDR1 and CDR2 from the germline V gene are SGHTA and FQGNSA. This CDR3 is 12 amino acids long. DNA of the CDR3: TGTGCCAGCAGCTCGATCAGTGAAAAACTGTTTTTT. It codes for CASSSISEKLFF.

This chain links TRBV6-6 with TRBJ2-1; TRBD2 matches at 8 bases. Germline V gene sequence: CDR1 MNHNY, CDR2 SVGAGI (reference sequence). V was pared by 5 bases and J by 1 base, with 7 bases of the junction left unmatched. This CDR3 contains 16 residues. This chain's CDR3 is CASSASASGSYNEQFF. Written as DNA, the CDR3 is TGTGCCAGCAGTGCCAGCGCTAGCGGGTCCTACAATGAGCAGTTCTTC.